These 28 T cell receptor beta chains share one sample of origin, sequenced in a study of neurological immune-mediated disorders. TCRdb re-analysed the 5' RACE reads in MiXCR, keeping a single row per CDR3 protein. The sample yields about 60,000 distinct CDR3 sequences, roughly 4.4% seen once. Sequenced sample: PBMCs. Receptors originate from a man aged 45-65 years with multiple sclerosis.

This clonotype was observed at least ten times. This CDR3 is CASSLGGYYGYTF. Written as DNA, the CDR3 is TGTGCCAGCAGCTTAGGGGGGTACTATGGCTACACCTTC. V and J are TRBV7-3 and TRBJ1-2, with TRBD1 as a possible D gene (5 bases). Trimming took 2 bases from V and 3 from J, leaving 7 bases between them. The CDR3 runs to 13 residues. Germline assignment: CDR1 SGHTA and CDR2 FQGTGA.

This clonotype was counted many times. This rearrangement joins TRBV7-8 to TRBJ2-1; no firm D call. The CDR3 length is 15 residues. V was shortened by 6 bases and J by 3 bases, with 15 bases between the two germline ends. The V gene's germline CDR1 is SGHVS and CDR2 FQNEAQ. The CDR3 here is CASSSAVTIYNEQFF. CDR3 coding DNA: TGTGCCAGCAGTTCTGCGGTCACCATCTACAATGAGCAGTTCTTC.

This clonotype was observed at least ten times. The chain links TRBV29-1 to TRBJ2-2; D perhaps matches TRBD2 (6 bases). CDR3 length: 15 residues. Deletions cut 4 bases from V and 0 bases from J, with 12 bases between. Germline V gene lookup returns CDR1 SQVTM and CDR2 ANQGSEA. The DNA for the CDR3 is TGCAGCGTTGCATTCGGGGGAACGAACACCGGGGAGCTGTTTTTT. It is translated as CSVAFGGTNTGELFF.

Many counts were recorded for this clonotype. V usage is TRBV5-1 and J usage is TRBJ1-2; D might be TRBD1 (5 bases). Trimming took 0 bases from V and 1 from J, leaving 7 bases between them. Germline CDR1 is SGHRS and CDR2 is YFSETQ. The CDR3 has 14 residues. The chain's CDR3 is CASSLADNNYGYTF. For the CDR3, the DNA is TGCGCCAGCAGCTTGGCGGACAATAACTATGGCTACACCTTC. The complete variable domain, with remaining parts taken from reference TRBV5-1 and TRBJ1-2, reads KAGVTQTPRYLIKTRGQQVTLSCSPISGHRSVSWYQQTPGQGLQFLFEYFSETQRNKGNFPGRFSGRQFSNSRSEMNVSTLELGDSALYLCASSLADNNYGYTFGSGTRLTVV.

This clonotype was detected many times. This chain joins TRBV29-1 and TRBJ2-6; perhaps TRBD1 as D (7 bases). Trimming left V 1 base short and J 3 bases short, with 13 bases between. Germline CDR1 is SQVTM and CDR2 is ANQGSEA. This CDR3 region has 16 residues. The CDR3 coding sequence is TGCAGCGTTGAAGCAGGAGGGGGCGGTGGGGCCAACGTCCTGACTTTC. It yields the protein CSVEAGGGGGANVLTF.

In its sample, this clonotype was seen a few times. J is TRBJ2-2 and V is TRBV6-2 or TRBV6-3; 11 bases agree with TRBD2. Germline trimming cut 6 bases from V and 0 bases from J; bases unmatched to any gene: 6. The germline CDR1 and CDR2 sequences are MNHEY and SVGEGT. The CDR3 is made up of 17 amino acids. For the CDR3, the DNA is TGTGCCAGCAGCCCGACTAGCGGGGAGTCGAACACCGGGGAGCTGTTTTTT. Its translation is CASSPTSGESNTGELFF.

This clonotype has ten or more counts. This rearrangement joins TRBV6-5 to TRBJ2-1; 8 bases agree with TRBD2. V shed 2 bases and J 14 bases; nucleotides not matched to a gene: 5. CDR1 MNHEY and CDR2 SVGAGI come from the germline V gene. CDR3 size: 12 residues. The CDR3 region is CASSYPGGPEFF. CDR3 nucleotides: TGTGCCAGCAGTTACCCGGGGGGGCCCGAGTTCTTC.

This clonotype was counted many times. One end of the junction is discordant with germline, which a read error may explain. The chain recombines TRBV7-8 with TRBJ2-1, with 10 nucleotides matching TRBD2. The CDR3 has 14 amino acids. The germline CDR1 and CDR2 sequences are SGHVS and FQNEAQ. The CDR3: CASSSLAGVILPLF. In nucleotides, the CDR3 is TGTGCCAGCAGCAGTCTAGCGGGAGTCATCTTACCACTCTTC.

This clonotype was seen ten or more times. The chain links TRBV20-1 to TRBJ2-7, with TRBD2 matching over 8 bases. The V gene end was trimmed by 1 base and the J gene end by 3 bases; junction bases not matched to a gene: 17. Germline V lookup: CDR1 DFQATT, CDR2 SNEGSKA (reference sequence). The CDR3 is 18 amino acids. CDR3 sequence (DNA): TGCAGTGCTAGAGTATCCCTCCGGATCGCGGGGGGCTACTACGAGCAGTACTTC. As protein: CSARVSLRIAGGYYEQYF.

This clonotype turned up a few times. A much larger clone sits a single nucleotide away, making a read error possible. V gene TRBV7-3 combines with J gene TRBJ2-7; 7 positions match TRBD1. This CDR3 contains 13 residues. Germline V gives CDR1 SGHTA, CDR2 FQGTGA. The V and J ends lost 1 base and 7 bases, in that order; junction bases with no gene match: 4. CDR3 sequence: CASSLKGANEQYF. CDR3 DNA sequence: TGTGCCAGCAGCTTAAAGGGGGCTAATGAGCAGTACTTC. Drawing the rest from reference TRBV7-3 and TRBJ2-7, the complete variable domain is GAGVSQTPSNKVTEKGKYVELRCDPISGHTALYWYRQSLGQGPEFLIYFQGTGAADDSGLPNDRFFAVRPEGSVSTLKIQRTERGDSAVYLCASSLKGANEQYFGPGTRLTVT.

Ten or more counts support this clonotype. The chain employs TRBV20-1 and TRBJ2-1; 10 bases are shared with TRBD2. Trimming removed 2 bases from V and 0 bases from J; junction bases left unmatched: 4. Germline V gene sequence: CDR1 DFQATT, CDR2 SNEGSKA (reference sequence). There are 16 residues in the CDR3. The CDR3 nucleotides are TGCAGTGCTAGACCGTTAGCGGGAGGCTCCTACAATGAGCAGTTCTTC. It encodes CSARPLAGGSYNEQFF.

At least ten counts were recorded for this clonotype. The chain carries TRBV5-1 and TRBJ2-1; D unresolved. V was cut by 2 bases and J by 3 bases, with 15 bases left in between. The CDR3 loop spans 16 amino acids. CDR1 and CDR2 from the germline V gene are SGHRS and YFSETQ. CDR3 coding DNA: TGCGCCAGCAGCTTTTCCACCGCGTCCGGCTACAATGAGCAGTTCTTC. It translates to CASSFSTASGYNEQFF.

The table lists this clonotype with many counts. This sequence joins TRBV5-1 and TRBJ2-1, with 9 bases that match TRBD2. V lost 0 bases, J lost 6 bases, and 4 bases stayed unmatched. The germline V gene has CDR1 SGHRS and CDR2 YFSETQ. The CDR3 has 15 amino acids. The CDR3 DNA reads TGCGCCAGCAGCTTGGCTCTAGCGGGGTCCAATGAGCAGTTCTTC. This translates into CASSLALAGSNEQFF.

This clonotype was detected a few times. One end of the junction varies from germline; a read error may be responsible. The chain has TRBV20-1 and TRBJ1-6, with TRBD1 as a possible D gene (6 bases). CDR3 length: 15 residues. The germline V gene encodes CDR1 DFQATT and CDR2 SNEGSKA (reference sequence). DNA of the CDR3: TGCAGTGCTAGAGTTCCCGGGGGCCTTCATTCACCCCTCAACTTT. It is translated as CSARVPGGLHSPLNF.

This clonotype was observed many times. The V and J genes are TRBV7-2 and TRBJ2-7; a weak D match, TRBD2 (7 bases). The CDR3 is 15 amino acids. CDR1 and CDR2 from the germline V gene are SGHTA and FQGNSA. Trimming left V 1 base short and J 3 bases short, with 13 bases between. The chain's CDR3 is CASSLDRGAFYEQYF. The DNA of the CDR3 is TGTGCCAGCAGCTTAGACCGGGGGGCCTTCTACGAGCAGTACTTC. Full variable domain (missing parts from reference TRBV7-2 and TRBJ2-7): GAGVSQSPSNKVTEKGKDVELRCDPISGHTALYWYRQSLGQGLEFLIYFQGNSAPDKSGLPSDRFSAERTGGSVSTLTIQRTQQEDSAVYLCASSLDRGAFYEQYFGPGTRLTVT.

This chain joins TRBV20-1 and TRBJ1-5; no firm D call. This CDR3 comprises 17 residues. V lost 3 bases, J lost 2 bases, and 20 bases lay in between. The germline gives CDR1 DFQATT, CDR2 SNEGSKA (reference sequence). The CDR3 reads CSASVSPRRIGNQPQHF. The CDR3 nucleotides read TGCAGTGCTAGCGTGAGTCCCAGGAGGATTGGCAATCAGCCCCAGCATTTT.

This clonotype was seen a few times. The junction and the germline gene differ at one end; a read error may be behind it. The genes are TRBV4-2 and TRBJ1-5, with 7 bases fitting TRBD1. The CDR3 has 14 residues. Germline V gene data show CDR1 as LGHNA and CDR2 as YNFKEQ. In DNA, the CDR3 is TGTGCCAGCAGCGAAGACAGGGATACTCAGCCCCAGCATTTT. Translated: CASSEDRDTQPQHF.

As regards this clonotype: The germline gene is not matched at one end of the junction; a read error may be the cause. The chain carries TRBV5-1 and TRBJ1-5; perhaps TRBD1 as D (5 bases). The CDR3 covers 14 residues. The germline CDR1 and CDR2 sequences are SGHRS and YFSETQ. CDR3 in DNA: TGCGCCAGCAGCTTCGACAGTAGCAATCAGCCCCAGAATTTT. It specifies CASSFDSSNQPQNF.

This clonotype occurred many times. The chain links TRBV7-9 to TRBJ2-2; D uncertain. The CDR3 sequence is 15 residues long. V lost 5 bases and J lost 2, with 12 bases in between. Germline assignment: CDR1 SEHNR and CDR2 FQNEAQ (reference sequence). This CDR3 is CASSPGPANTGELFF. CDR3 nucleotide sequence: TGTGCCAGCAGCCCCGGACCAGCAAACACCGGGGAGCTGTTTTTT.

Many counts were recorded for this clonotype. CDR3 sequence (DNA): TGTGCCATCAGTGTCCCGACAGGGGCCTACAATGAGCAGTTCTTC. Protein: CAISVPTGAYNEQFF. The chain employs TRBV10-3 and TRBJ2-1, with TRBD1 matching over 8 bases. Germline V lookup: CDR1 ENHRY, CDR2 SYGVKD. The CDR3 is made up of 15 amino acids. J was trimmed by 2 bases and V by 4 bases; bases with no gene match: 4.

This clonotype was seen many times. V usage is TRBV7-9 and J usage is TRBJ2-7, with 9 nucleotides matching TRBD2. Germline CDR1 reads SEHNR; CDR2 reads FQNEAQ (reference sequence). The trim removed 1 base at V and 4 bases at J, leaving 5 bases unmatched. This CDR3 spans 15 amino acids. The CDR3 here is CASSLGAGGTYEQYF. The DNA of the CDR3 is TGTGCCAGCAGCTTAGGGGCGGGAGGGACATACGAGCAGTACTTC.

This clonotype was found many times. The chain couples TRBV7-9 to TRBJ2-4; D is perhaps TRBD2 (5 bases). Trimming took off 2 bases at V and 0 bases at J, with 11 bases between the two ends. Germline-derived CDR1 and CDR2 are SEHNR and FQNEAQ (reference sequence). This CDR3 spans 16 amino acids. Here the CDR3 reads CASSLIGVLAKNIQYF. DNA of the CDR3: TGTGCCAGCAGCTTAATCGGGGTCCTAGCCAAAAACATTCAGTACTTC.

This clonotype was observed at least ten times. CDR3 coding DNA: TGTGCCAGCATCCCCGAGGGCTGGATTTATGGCTACACCTTC. Its protein product is CASIPEGWIYGYTF. V usage is TRBV6-6 and J usage is TRBJ1-2; no definite D call. This CDR3 spans 14 amino acids. Trimming cost V 7 bases and J 5 bases, with 17 bases left between them. Per the germline V gene, CDR1 is MNHNY and CDR2 is SVGAGI (reference sequence).

By frequency in the sample, this clonotype is medium-sized. V usage is TRBV12-3 or TRBV12-4 and J usage is TRBJ2-7, with D unclear. The CDR3 has 11 residues. Trimming removed 6 bases from V and 3 bases from J, with 6 bases in between. CDR3 amino acids: CASSLGYEQYF. The CDR3 region has the DNA TGTGCCAGCAGCCTAGGCTACGAGCAGTACTTC.

At least ten counts were recorded for this clonotype. This chain links TRBV5-1 with TRBJ1-2, with D tentatively TRBD1 (6 bases). Germline CDR1 reads SGHRS; CDR2 reads YFSETQ. The V end was cut by 4 bases, the J end by 4 bases, with 14 bases between. The CDR3 has 14 amino acids. CDR3 in amino acids: CASSNQGSSYGYTF. In DNA, the CDR3 is TGCGCCAGCAGCAACCAGGGGTCGAGCTATGGCTACACCTTC.

The V gene is TRBV27, the J gene TRBJ2-1; a weak D match, TRBD1 (8 bases). CDR3 length: 19 amino acids. The germline CDR1 and CDR2 sequences are MNHEY and SMNVEV (reference sequence). Between the trimmed V and J ends, which lost 6 bases and 7 bases, there was a span of 31 bases. DNA for the CDR3: TGTGCCAGCAGGGTGACAGGGGCAAATATGGCGGGAGCCCCGAATGAGCAGTTCTTC. Translated: CASRVTGANMAGAPNEQFF.

The chain uses TRBV20-1 and TRBJ2-3; D is undetermined. The germline CDR1 and CDR2 sequences are DFQATT and SNEGSKA (reference sequence). The CDR3 is 14 amino acids. The V end was cut by 0 bases, the J end by 7 bases, with 14 bases between. CDR3 nucleotide sequence: TGCAGTGCTAGAGATCGGAGTGACACGCATACGCAGTATTTT. Protein: CSARDRSDTHTQYF.

Notes on this clonotype: The CDR3 end shows no conserved phenylalanine or tryptophan, and so a read error is likely. The V gene is TRBV7-2, the J gene TRBJ2-3; D is unresolved. From germline, CDR1 is SGHTA and CDR2 FQGNSA. Trimming cost V 0 bases and J 2 bases, with 6 bases left between them. This CDR3 is built from 14 residues. Here the CDR3 reads CASSLAAPTDTQYN. CDR3 coding DNA: TGTGCCAGCAGCTTAGCCGCCCCCACAGATACGCAGTATAAT.